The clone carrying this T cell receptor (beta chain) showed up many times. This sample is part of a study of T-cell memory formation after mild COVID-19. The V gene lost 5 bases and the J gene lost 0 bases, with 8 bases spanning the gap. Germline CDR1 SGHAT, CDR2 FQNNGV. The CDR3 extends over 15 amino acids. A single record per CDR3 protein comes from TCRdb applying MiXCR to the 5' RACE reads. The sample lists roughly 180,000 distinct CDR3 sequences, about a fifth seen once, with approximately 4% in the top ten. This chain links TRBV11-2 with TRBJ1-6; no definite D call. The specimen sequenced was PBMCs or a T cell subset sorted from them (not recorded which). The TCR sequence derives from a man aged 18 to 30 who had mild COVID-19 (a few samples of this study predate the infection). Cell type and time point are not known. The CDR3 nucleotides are TGTGCCAGCAGCCTCCGGAGCTCCTATAATTCACCCCTCCACTTT. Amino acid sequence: CASSLRSSYNSPLHF.